The rows below give T cell receptor beta chains drawn from one sample of a study of a mutant IDH1 vaccine in newly diagnosed glioma. Method: immunoSEQ multiplex PCR; TCRdb's copy keeps in-frame clones and lacks some. The repertoire has around 130,000 clones, about four fifths of them found once; the top ten carry around 5.5%. Their antigen targets remain unknown. The sample was PBMCs, taken from a glioma patient whose treatment included an IDH1 peptide vaccine. The receptors shown here come from a middle-aged man with glioma. CDR3s include the opening cysteine and the closing phenylalanine or tryptophan. The order of the fields is V gene, CDR3 protein.

>TRBV6-5
CASSYSVQGAYEQYF
>TRBV5-6
CASSLRTGRFQPQHF
>TRBV7-9
CASSLDRGWAEAFF
>TRBV7-8
CASSLAGGGQETQYF
>TRBV5-1
CASSDTDRGRNEQYF
>TRBV4-3
CASSQDRLSVIAPLHF
>TRBV6-6
CASSSLGPLDEQFF
>TRBV11-2
CASSPAWTSGATQYF
>TRBV4-2
CASSQDNRGTNEKLFF
>TRBV30
CAWGKGLDQPQHF
>TRBV4-2
CASSQGLGQGASYGYTF
>TRBV7-6
CASSLPRAGRKETQYF
>TRBV10-3
CAISGGQGPKAKNIQYF
>TRBV9
CASSVGTGGNEKLFF
>TRBV19
CATRPLGSHGGGTDTQYF
>TRBV7-2
CASSPMTGSRNQPQHF
>TRBV7-9
CASSSGTAFTGELFF
>TRBV7-9
CASSSLAGGLADTQYF
>TRBV28
CASRAGGISTDTQYF
>TRBV5-1
CASSLSETAYGYTF
>TRBV6-5
CASSYGGTREPLHF
>TRBV6-8
CASSYGQGDF
>TRBV5-6
CASTYGRSYEQYF
>TRBV6-5
CASSTGGYGYTF
>TRBV6-1
CASRNKVGVNTEAFF
>TRBV18
CASSDPTEPNEKLFF
>TRBV5-6
CASSLVTGGGWEQYF
>TRBV7-9
CASSQAGSTEAFF
>TRBV27
CASQRFPAGPAGSEETQYF
>TRBV5-1
CASSSAGVEAFF
>TRBV28
CASSSSSYEQYF
>TRBV2
CASKTYRGGETQYF
>TRBV6-6
CASNTGGAGSEQYF
>TRBV5-4
CASSLGTSGPYEQYF
>TRBV11-1
CASSPSAGNEYEQYF
>TRBV4-3
CASSQMEAFF
>TRBV9
CASSPGLAGVENEQFF
>TRBV6-5
CASKDPHNQYF
>TRBV5-1
CASSPWDPSSGNTIYF
>TRBV6-4
CASSEQGGEGEKLFF
>TRBV6-4
CASSDSRQSYGYTF
>TRBV7-9
CASSLVSGSYNEQFF